Each of the 4 T cell receptor beta chains below was sequenced from the same sample in a study of cytomegalovirus exposure and HLA in healthy donors. TCRdb's copy holds only in-frame clones and misses some; the assay was immunoSEQ multiplex PCR. The table records some 100,000 clones, around 88% of them present only once. Sequencing used PBMCs. These receptors originate from a man between 18 and 29 years old in good health and CMV-seronegative.

J is TRBJ2-2 and V is TRBV5-1; 10 bases agree with TRBD2. Unmatched junction bases numbered 6, after V lost 4 bases and J lost 3 bases. This CDR3 region has 16 residues. Looked up from germline, CDR1 is SGHRS and CDR2 is YFSETQ. The CDR3 nucleotides are TGCGCCAGCAGCCCCCTAGCGGGAGTTGACACCGGGGAGCTGTTTTTT. This gives the protein CASSPLAGVDTGELFF. The variable domain in full, completed from reference TRBV5-1 and TRBJ2-2, reads KAGVTQTPRYLIKTRGQQVTLSCSPISGHRSVSWYQQTPGQGLQFLFEYFSETQRNKGNFPGRFSGRQFSNSRSEMNVSTLELGDSALYLCASSPLAGVDTGELFFGEGSRLTVL.

This chain connects TRBV29-1 to TRBJ2-7; 7 positions agree with TRBD2. V shed 4 bases, J shed 5 bases, and the junction held 11 bases outside the gene matches. This CDR3 is built from 14 residues. CDR1 is SQVTM and CDR2 is ANQGSEA in the germline V gene. CDR3: CSVVLLGGLDEQYF. CDR3 DNA sequence: TGCAGCGTTGTCCTTTTGGGGGGGTTGGACGAGCAGTACTTC.

The chain has TRBV4-3 and TRBJ2-7; tentatively, D is TRBD2 (5 bases). Germline V CDR1 and CDR2: LGHNA, YSLEER. Trimming pared 1 base from V and 3 bases from J, leaving 31 bases between. The CDR3 has 21 amino acids. Written as DNA, the CDR3 is TGCGCCAGCAGCCAAGCCCGCCCGCCCCTGGGCGGGCTTAATCTCTTCTACGAGCAGTACTTC. It codes for CASSQARPPLGGLNLFYEQYF.

The chain couples TRBV2 to TRBJ1-6, with a weak D call TRBD1 (5 bases). CDR1 and CDR2 (germline): SNHLY, FYNNEI. The CDR3 sequence is 13 residues long. Trimming cost V 4 bases and J 7 bases, with 8 bases left between them. The CDR3 region is CASSVAGNSPLHF. DNA for the CDR3: TGTGCCAGCAGTGTCGCAGGGAATTCACCCCTCCACTTT.